Below are 22 T cell receptor beta chains sequenced from a single sample in a study of graft-versus-host responses after intestinal transplantation (dated by TCRdb to the early 2020s). The library was made by the immunoSEQ multiplex PCR assay. The source is immuneACCESS, and TCRdb retained only in-frame sequences with V and J called. Part of the clones is not carried over; for the studies checked, unresolved V genes explain less than half of this, and the remainder is unexplained. The sample includes more than 85,000 clones, with roughly 91% observed a single time. Approximately 2% of the sample is held by the ten biggest clonotypes. These receptors have no identified antigens. The label giving this sample's time point can be read as: cells obtained before transplantation from donor or recipient. The sample here was unstimulated CD8+ T cells sorted from spleen or lymph node cells, taken before intestinal transplant. Receptor source: a human donor who received an intestinal transplant.

The chain couples TRBV11-2 to TRBJ1-2; a weak D match, TRBD1 (5 bases). Germline assignment: CDR1 SGHAT and CDR2 FQNNGV. V dropped 1 base and J dropped 6 bases, with 12 bases sitting between them. This CDR3 spans 14 amino acids. The CDR3 region has the DNA TGTGCCAGCAGCTTAGGAGGGCGGGACGATGGCTACACCTTC. It codes for CASSLGGRDDGYTF.

Only one count was recorded for this clone. This sequence joins TRBV7-9 and TRBJ1-1; 8 bases are shared with TRBD1. CDR1 is SEHNR, CDR2 FQNEAQ, per germline (reference sequence). V dropped 2 bases and J dropped 0; count of bases not matched to a gene: 14. The CDR3 extends over 19 amino acids. The CDR3 nucleotides are TGTGCCAGCAGCTTACCCGGGACAGGTGCGGGTAACATGAACACTGAAGCTTTCTTT. This sequence encodes CASSLPGTGAGNMNTEAFF.

This sequence joins TRBV4-3 and TRBJ1-5; TRBD1 is a possible D gene (5 bases). V was pared by 0 bases and J by 3 bases, with 12 bases between. CDR1 is LGHNA and CDR2 is YSLEER in the germline V gene. The CDR3 is 16 amino acids. The CDR3 sequence: CASSQDLGGANQPQHF. CDR3 nucleotides: TGCGCCAGCAGCCAAGATCTGGGAGGGGCCAATCAGCCCCAGCATTTT.

The CDR3 spells CAAKDLDSDQPQHF. Written as DNA, the CDR3 is TGTGCCGCGAAGGACCTCGACAGCGATCAGCCCCAGCATTTT. The chain joins TRBV19 to TRBJ1-5; tentative D call: TRBD1 (5 bases). The germline CDR1 and CDR2 sequences are LNHDA and SQIVND (reference sequence). V was shortened by 11 bases and J by 5 bases, with 19 bases between the two germline ends. This CDR3 is built from 14 residues.

The chain recombines TRBV7-9 with TRBJ2-2; 9 positions match TRBD2. Germline CDR1 SEHNR, CDR2 FQNEAQ (reference sequence). J was trimmed by 4 bases and V by 2 bases; bases with no gene match: 5. CDR3 length: 16 amino acids. In nucleotides, the CDR3 is TGTGCCAGCAGCTTACATGCGGGGGGGCTCACCGGGGAGCTGTTTTTT. The encoded protein is CASSLHAGGLTGELFF.

This clone was seen a handful of times. V usage is TRBV6-5 and J usage is TRBJ2-7; tentatively, D is TRBD1 (6 bases). Trimming took off 5 bases at V and 0 bases at J, with 11 bases between the two ends. Germline lookup yields CDR1 MNHEY and CDR2 SVGAGI. There are 14 residues in the CDR3. The CDR3 nucleotides are TGTGCCAGCAGTGACAGGTTTAGCTCCTACGAGCAGTACTTC. It specifies CASSDRFSSYEQYF.

V is TRBV6-6 and J is TRBJ2-1; 10 bases match TRBD1. Germline assignment: CDR1 MNHNY and CDR2 SVGAGI (reference sequence). Unmatched junction bases numbered 10, after V lost 5 bases and J lost 9 bases. The CDR3 loop spans 15 amino acids. The CDR3 here is CASSQMGQGKFEQFF. The CDR3 DNA reads as TGTGCCAGCAGTCAAATGGGACAGGGGAAATTTGAGCAGTTCTTC.

The chain recombines TRBV4-3 with TRBJ1-3; D is unresolved. Trimming removed 0 bases at V and 4 bases at J, with 16 bases between. The CDR3 extends over 17 amino acids. CDR1 and CDR2 from the germline V gene are LGHNA and YSLEER. The CDR3 bases are TGCGCCAGCAGCCAAGATCCCGGGCCGCGGGCGGGAAACACCATATATTTT. Residues: CASSQDPGPRAGNTIYF.

V gene TRBV6-5 combines with J gene TRBJ1-6; D is undetermined. V was trimmed by 0 bases and J by 8 bases, leaving 5 bases between them. CDR1 is MNHEY, CDR2 SVGAGI, per germline. CDR3 length: 13 amino acids. The CDR3 sequence is CASSYSPDSPLHF. In nucleotides, the CDR3 is TGTGCCAGCAGTTACTCTCCGGATTCACCCCTCCACTTT.

The chain employs TRBV2 and TRBJ2-7; TRBD2 might be the D (6 bases). Germline CDR1 SNHLY, CDR2 FYNNEI. The CDR3 is 13 amino acids. V was cut by 4 bases and J by 6 bases, with 13 bases left in between. The CDR3 region is CASSAGVIREQYF. The CDR3 DNA sequence: TGTGCCAGCAGTGCGGGGGTAATCCGCGAGCAGTACTTC.

This clone was observed a single time. The chain couples TRBV19 to TRBJ1-2, with 7 bases fitting TRBD1. Germline loops: CDR1 LNHDA, CDR2 SQIVND (reference sequence). The CDR3 loop spans 14 amino acids. V trimming: 5 bases; J trimming: 5 bases; junction bases outside the gene matches: 8. The CDR3 protein is CASSPGTARYGYTF. CDR3 sequence (DNA): TGTGCCAGTAGTCCCGGGACAGCCAGGTATGGCTACACCTTC.

This clone was picked up one time. The CDR3 DNA is TGTGCCAGCAGCTTGGGTCGACAGCCCATGAACACTGAAGCTTTCTTT. Translating gives CASSLGRQPMNTEAFF. This sequence joins TRBV11-3 and TRBJ1-1, with a tentative D call TRBD1 (5 bases). The V end lost 3 bases, the J end lost 0 bases, and 14 bases lay between the germline ends. The CDR3 spans 16 residues. In germline, CDR1 is SGHNT, CDR2 YENEEA.

The chain couples TRBV15 to TRBJ1-4; 7 bases line up with TRBD1. Losses at the gene ends were 8 bases for V and 3 bases for J; bases not matched to a gene: 9. The length of the CDR3 is 15 residues. Per germline, CDR1 LNHNV and CDR2 YYDKDF (reference sequence). The CDR3 DNA follows: TGTGCCACCTTAGGACTCGACAGGGCTAATGAAAAACTGTTTTTT. Amino acid sequence: CATLGLDRANEKLFF.

J is TRBJ2-7 and V is TRBV27; 7 bases line up with TRBD2. The CDR3 runs 11 residues. Germline trimming cut 8 bases from V and 4 bases from J; bases unmatched to any gene: 2. Germline lookup yields CDR1 MNHEY and CDR2 SMNVEV (reference sequence). The CDR3 region is CASRGGYEQYF. The DNA for the CDR3 is TGTGCCAGCCGGGGAGGGTACGAGCAGTACTTC.

This chain uses TRBV6-5 with TRBJ2-1; 8 positions agree with TRBD1. The CDR3 has 15 amino acids. The V and J ends lost 5 bases and 2 bases, in that order; junction bases with no gene match: 5. The germline gives CDR1 MNHEY, CDR2 SVGAGI. Here the CDR3 DNA reads TGTGCCAGCAGTCAAGACAGGGGCACCTACAATGAGCAGTTCTTC. It encodes CASSQDRGTYNEQFF.

The V and J genes are TRBV2 and TRBJ2-1; 13 positions agree with TRBD2. Per the germline V gene, CDR1 is SNHLY and CDR2 is FYNNEI. The CDR3 extends over 16 amino acids. V trimming: 5 bases; J trimming: 4 bases; junction bases outside the gene matches: 5. CDR3 DNA: TGTGCCAGCAGTCCTCGGACTAGCGGGGGATACAATGAGCAGTTCTTC. Amino acid sequence: CASSPRTSGGYNEQFF. The whole variable domain, filled in from reference TRBV2 and TRBJ2-1, reads EPEVTQTPSHQVTQMGQEVILRCVPISNHLYFYWYRQILGQKVEFLVSFYNNEISEKSEIFDDQFSVERPDGSNFTLKIRSTKLEDSAMYFCASSPRTSGGYNEQFFGPGTRLTVL.

The chain joins TRBV7-2 to TRBJ2-1, with TRBD2 matching 12 bases. Losses at the gene ends were 4 bases for V and 6 bases for J; bases not matched to a gene: 4. The V gene's germline CDR1 is SGHTA and CDR2 FQGNSA. CDR3 length: 15 amino acids. The CDR3 coding sequence is TGTGCCAGCAGCTCGGCTAGCGGGGGGGCCAATGAGCAGTTCTTC. Translation gives CASSSASGGANEQFF. Full variable domain (rest looked up from reference TRBV7-2 and TRBJ2-1): GAGVSQSPSNKVTEKGKDVELRCDPISGHTALYWYRQSLGQGLEFLIYFQGNSAPDKSGLPSDRFSAERTGGSVSTLTIQRTQQEDSAVYLCASSSASGGANEQFFGPGTRLTVL.

The V gene is TRBV7-9, the J gene TRBJ2-1; possible D gene TRBD2, 5 bases. Germline CDR1 SEHNR, CDR2 FQNEAQ (reference sequence). V was cut by 6 bases and J by 6 bases, with 15 bases left in between. CDR3 size: 14 residues. CDR3 sequence (DNA): TGTGCCAGCAGAGAACTAGGCCCCTTCAATGAGCAGTTCTTC. Amino acid sequence: CASRELGPFNEQFF. Complete variable domain (other parts from reference TRBV7-9 and TRBJ2-1): DTGVSQNPRHKITKRGQNVTFRCDPISEHNRLYWYRQTLGQGPEFLTYFQNEAQLEKSRLLSDRFSAERPKGSFSTLEIQRTEQGDSAMYLCASRELGPFNEQFFGPGTRLTVL.

The CDR3 spells CASSQVNYEQYF. Here the CDR3 DNA reads TGTGCCAGCAGCCAAGTAAACTACGAGCAGTACTTC. The chain links TRBV14 to TRBJ2-7; no clear D. CDR1 and CDR2 from the germline V gene are SGHDN and FVKESK. The CDR3 length is 12 residues. V lost 1 base and J 3 bases, leaving 4 bases between the germline ends.

This chain uses TRBV5-6 with TRBJ2-2; 9 bases line up with TRBD1. Trimming took 3 bases from V and 5 from J; bases not matched to a gene: 8. In germline, CDR1 is SGHDT, CDR2 YYEEEE. The CDR3 length is 16 residues. The CDR3 here is CASSWPGQGETGELFF. The CDR3 DNA is TGTGCCAGCAGCTGGCCGGGACAGGGTGAAACCGGGGAGCTGTTTTTT.

The CDR3 loop is CASRDHLPGLDYEQYF. The CDR3 nucleotides are TGTGCCAGCAGAGACCATTTGCCGGGACTAGACTACGAGCAGTACTTC. This rearrangement joins TRBV2 to TRBJ2-7; 8 nucleotides match TRBD2. V dropped 6 bases and J dropped 3; count of bases not matched to a gene: 13. The germline CDR1 and CDR2 sequences are SNHLY and FYNNEI. This CDR3 has 16 residues.

The chain combines TRBV10-1 with TRBJ1-2; D gene ambiguous. Germline V gene lookup returns CDR1 WNHNN and CDR2 SYGVQD (reference sequence). Trimming removed 6 bases from V and 4 bases from J, with 6 bases in between. This CDR3 region has 11 residues. The CDR3 here is CASRRGYGYTF. Here the CDR3 DNA reads TGCGCCAGCAGGCGGGGCTATGGCTACACCTTC.